The clone carrying this T cell receptor beta chain was found once. The data derive from a study of T cell changes during pregnancy in multiple sclerosis. The CDR3 sequence is 16 residues long. J gave up 4 bases and V 5 bases, and 10 bases lay outside the gene matches. Germline CDR1 and CDR2: SGHNT and YENEEA. Sequenced by immunoSEQ multiplex PCR; TCRdb stores in-frame clones only, minus some. Found here are almost 50,000 clones, about 91% of them singletons; the top ten hold 0.95% to 1%. This TCR was recovered from a female donor with multiple sclerosis, enrolled in a pregnancy study. This chain uses TRBV11-3 with TRBJ2-2; 7 bases align to TRBD2. Sequences were derived from peripheral blood, sampled after pregnancy. In DNA, the CDR3 is TGTGCCAGCAGCCCAGAGGGAGGGTTGAGCACCGGGGAGCTGTTTTTT. Its translation: CASSPEGGLSTGELFF. Using reference TRBV11-3 and TRBJ2-2 for the parts outside the CDR3, the full variable domain is EAGVVQSPRYKIIEKKQPVAFWCNPISGHNTLYWYLQNLGQGPELLIRYENEEAVDDSQLPKDRFSAERLKGVDSTLKIQPAELGDSAVYLCASSPEGGLSTGELFFGEGSRLTVL.